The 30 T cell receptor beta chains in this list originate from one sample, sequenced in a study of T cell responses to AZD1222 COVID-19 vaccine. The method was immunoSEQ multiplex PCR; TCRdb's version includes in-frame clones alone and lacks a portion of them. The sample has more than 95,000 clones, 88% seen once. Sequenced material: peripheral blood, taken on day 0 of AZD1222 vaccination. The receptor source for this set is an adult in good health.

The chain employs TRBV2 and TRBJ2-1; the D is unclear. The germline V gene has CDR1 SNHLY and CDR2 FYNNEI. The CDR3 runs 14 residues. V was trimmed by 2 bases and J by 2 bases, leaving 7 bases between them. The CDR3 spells CASSESGAYNEQFF. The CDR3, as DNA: TGTGCCAGCAGTGAAAGTGGCGCCTACAATGAGCAGTTCTTC.

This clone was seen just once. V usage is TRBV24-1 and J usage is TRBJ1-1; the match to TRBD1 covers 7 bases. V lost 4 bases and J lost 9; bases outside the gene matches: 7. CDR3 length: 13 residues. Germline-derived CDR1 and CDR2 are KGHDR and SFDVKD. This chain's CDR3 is CATSDRQGPQAFF. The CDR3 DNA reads TGTGCCACCAGTGACCGACAGGGACCACAAGCTTTCTTT.

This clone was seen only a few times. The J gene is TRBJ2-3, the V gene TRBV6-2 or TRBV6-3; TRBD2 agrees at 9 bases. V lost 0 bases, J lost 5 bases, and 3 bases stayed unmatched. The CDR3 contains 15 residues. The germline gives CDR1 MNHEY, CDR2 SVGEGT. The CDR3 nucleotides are TGTGCCAGCAGTTACTCGGGAGCGGGGGGAGATACGCAGTATTTT. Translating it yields CASSYSGAGGDTQYF.

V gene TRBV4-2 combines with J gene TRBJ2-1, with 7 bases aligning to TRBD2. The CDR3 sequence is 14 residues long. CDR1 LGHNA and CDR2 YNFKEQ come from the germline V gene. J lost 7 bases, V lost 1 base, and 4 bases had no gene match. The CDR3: CASSQGQGGNEQFF. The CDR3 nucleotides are TGTGCCAGCAGCCAAGGGCAGGGAGGGAATGAGCAGTTCTTC.

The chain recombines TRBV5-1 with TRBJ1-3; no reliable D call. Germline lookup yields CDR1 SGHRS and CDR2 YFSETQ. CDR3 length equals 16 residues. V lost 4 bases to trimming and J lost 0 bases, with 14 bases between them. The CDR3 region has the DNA TGCGCCAGCAGCCCCTGGTCGACGAGCTCTGGAAACACCATATATTTT. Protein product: CASSPWSTSSGNTIYF.

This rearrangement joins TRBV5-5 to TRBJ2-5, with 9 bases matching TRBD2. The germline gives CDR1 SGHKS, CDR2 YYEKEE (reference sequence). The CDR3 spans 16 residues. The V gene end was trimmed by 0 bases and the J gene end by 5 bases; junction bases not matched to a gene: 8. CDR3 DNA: TGTGCCAGCAGCTTGGCAACTAGCGGGCCCCAGGAGACCCAGTACTTC. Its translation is CASSLATSGPQETQYF.

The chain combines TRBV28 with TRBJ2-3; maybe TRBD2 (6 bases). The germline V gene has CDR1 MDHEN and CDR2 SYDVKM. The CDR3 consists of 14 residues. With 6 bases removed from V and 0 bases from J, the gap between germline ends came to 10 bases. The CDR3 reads CASSRAGSTDTQYF. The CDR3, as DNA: TGTGCCAGCAGCCGAGCGGGTAGCACAGATACGCAGTATTTT.

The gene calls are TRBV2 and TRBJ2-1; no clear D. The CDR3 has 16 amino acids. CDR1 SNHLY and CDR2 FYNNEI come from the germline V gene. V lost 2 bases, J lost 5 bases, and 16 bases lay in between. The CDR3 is CASSERGTLANNEQFF. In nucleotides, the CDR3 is TGTGCCAGCAGTGAAAGAGGAACATTGGCCAACAATGAGCAGTTCTTC.

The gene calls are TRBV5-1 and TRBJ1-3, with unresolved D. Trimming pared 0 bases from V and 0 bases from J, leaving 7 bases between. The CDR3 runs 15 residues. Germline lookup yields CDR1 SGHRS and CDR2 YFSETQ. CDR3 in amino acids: CASSLATDSGNTIYF. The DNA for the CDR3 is TGCGCCAGCAGCTTGGCCACGGACTCTGGAAACACCATATATTTT.

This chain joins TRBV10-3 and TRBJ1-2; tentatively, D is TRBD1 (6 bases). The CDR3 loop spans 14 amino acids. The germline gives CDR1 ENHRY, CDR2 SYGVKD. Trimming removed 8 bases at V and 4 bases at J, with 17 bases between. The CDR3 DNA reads TGTGCCATCTCGAGGCCAGGGGTGTCCTATGGCTACACCTTC. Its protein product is CAISRPGVSYGYTF.

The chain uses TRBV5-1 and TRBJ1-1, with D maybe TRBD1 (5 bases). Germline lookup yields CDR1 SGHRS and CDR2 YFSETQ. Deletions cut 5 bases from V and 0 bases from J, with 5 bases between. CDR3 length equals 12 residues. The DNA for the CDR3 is TGCGCCAGCAGGGGGGTGAACACTGAAGCTTTCTTT. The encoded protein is CASRGVNTEAFF. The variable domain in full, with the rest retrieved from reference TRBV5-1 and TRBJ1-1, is KAGVTQTPRYLIKTRGQQVTLSCSPISGHRSVSWYQQTPGQGLQFLFEYFSETQRNKGNFPGRFSGRQFSNSRSEMNVSTLELGDSALYLCASRGVNTEAFFGQGTRLTVV.

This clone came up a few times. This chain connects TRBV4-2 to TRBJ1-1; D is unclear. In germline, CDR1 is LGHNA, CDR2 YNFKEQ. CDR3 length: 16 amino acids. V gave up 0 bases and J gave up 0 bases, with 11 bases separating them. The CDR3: CASSQDDRVMNTEAFF. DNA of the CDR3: TGTGCCAGCAGCCAAGACGATAGGGTCATGAACACTGAAGCTTTCTTT.

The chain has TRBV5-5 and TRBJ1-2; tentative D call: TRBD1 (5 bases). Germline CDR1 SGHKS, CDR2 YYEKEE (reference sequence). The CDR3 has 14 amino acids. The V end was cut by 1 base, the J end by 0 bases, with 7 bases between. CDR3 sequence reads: CASSLRGTNYGYTF. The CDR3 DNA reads TGTGCCAGCAGCTTGAGGGGCACTAACTATGGCTACACCTTC.

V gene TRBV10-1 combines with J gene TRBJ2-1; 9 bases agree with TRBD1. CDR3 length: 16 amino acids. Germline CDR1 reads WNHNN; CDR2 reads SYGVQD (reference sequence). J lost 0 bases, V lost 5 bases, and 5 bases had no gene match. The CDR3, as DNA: TGCGCCAGCAGTTCGGGACAGGGAAGCTCCTACAATGAGCAGTTCTTC. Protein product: CASSSGQGSSYNEQFF.

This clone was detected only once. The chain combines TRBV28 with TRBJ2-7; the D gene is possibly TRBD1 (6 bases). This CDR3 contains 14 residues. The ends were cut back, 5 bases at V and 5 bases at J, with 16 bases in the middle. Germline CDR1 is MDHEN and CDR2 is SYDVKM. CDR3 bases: TGTGCCAGCAGTGACGGACAGAGACGGGACGAGCAGTACTTC. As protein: CASSDGQRRDEQYF. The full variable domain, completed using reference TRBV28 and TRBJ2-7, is DVKVTQSSRYLVKRTGEKVFLECVQDMDHENMFWYRQDPGLGLRLIYFSYDVKMKEKGDIPEGYSVSREKKERFSLILESASTNQTSMYLCASSDGQRRDEQYFGPGTRLTVT.

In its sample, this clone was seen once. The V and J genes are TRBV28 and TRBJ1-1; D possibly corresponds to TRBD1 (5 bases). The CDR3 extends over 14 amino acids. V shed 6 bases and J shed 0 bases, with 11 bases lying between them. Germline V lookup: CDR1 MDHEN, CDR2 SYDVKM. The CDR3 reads CASRPTGVNTEAFF. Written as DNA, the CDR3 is TGTGCCAGCAGACCGACGGGGGTGAACACTGAAGCTTTCTTT.

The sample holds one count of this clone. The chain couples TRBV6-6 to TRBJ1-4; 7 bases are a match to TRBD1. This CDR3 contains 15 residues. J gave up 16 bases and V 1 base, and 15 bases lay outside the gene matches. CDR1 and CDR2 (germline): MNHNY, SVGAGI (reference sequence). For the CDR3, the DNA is TGTGCCAGCAGTTACTTGTCAGATGGGGAGACAGGGAGGTTTTTT. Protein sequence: CASSYLSDGETGRFF.

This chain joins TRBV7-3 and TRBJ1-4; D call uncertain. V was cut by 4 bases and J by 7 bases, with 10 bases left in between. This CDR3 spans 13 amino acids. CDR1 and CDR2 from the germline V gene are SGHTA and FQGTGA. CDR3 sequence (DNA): TGTGCCAGCAGCTCCTACGGCGGTGAAAAACTGTTTTTT. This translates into CASSSYGGEKLFF.

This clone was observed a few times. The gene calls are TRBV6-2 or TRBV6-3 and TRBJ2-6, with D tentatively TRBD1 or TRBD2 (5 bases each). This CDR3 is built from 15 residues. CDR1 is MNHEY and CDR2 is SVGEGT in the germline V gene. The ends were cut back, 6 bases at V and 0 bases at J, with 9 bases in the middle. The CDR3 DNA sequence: TGTGCCAGCAGCCGGGGCGTCTCTGGGGCCAACGTCCTGACTTTC. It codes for CASSRGVSGANVLTF.

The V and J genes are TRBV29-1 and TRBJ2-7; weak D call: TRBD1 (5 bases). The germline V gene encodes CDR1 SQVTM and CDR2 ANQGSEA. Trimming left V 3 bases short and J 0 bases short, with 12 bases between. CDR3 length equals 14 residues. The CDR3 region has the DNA TGCAGCGTTGATCTGCCAGGGCTCTCCTACGAGCAGTACTTC. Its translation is CSVDLPGLSYEQYF.

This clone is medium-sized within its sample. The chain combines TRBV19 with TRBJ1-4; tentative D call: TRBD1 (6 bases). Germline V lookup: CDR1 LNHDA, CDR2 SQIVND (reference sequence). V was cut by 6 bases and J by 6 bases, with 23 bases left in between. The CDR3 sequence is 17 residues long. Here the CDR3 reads CASRTYFSRGPDEKLFF. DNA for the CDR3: TGTGCCAGTAGAACCTACTTTAGTCGGGGGCCGGATGAAAAACTGTTTTTT.

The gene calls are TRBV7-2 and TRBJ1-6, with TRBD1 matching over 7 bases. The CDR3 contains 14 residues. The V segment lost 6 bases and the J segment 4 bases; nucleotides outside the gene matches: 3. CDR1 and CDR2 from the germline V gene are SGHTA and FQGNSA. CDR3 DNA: TGTGCCAGCAGGGGACAGACATATAATTCACCCCTCCACTTT. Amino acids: CASRGQTYNSPLHF.

CDR3 loop: CASSVGGPYEQYF. The CDR3 DNA is TGTGCCAGCAGCGTAGGCGGACCCTACGAGCAGTACTTC. The chain has TRBV9 and TRBJ2-7; D is unclear. V was clipped by 0 bases and J by 2 bases, with 6 bases between them. The CDR3 is made up of 13 amino acids. CDR1 and CDR2 from the germline V gene are SGDLS and YYNGEE.

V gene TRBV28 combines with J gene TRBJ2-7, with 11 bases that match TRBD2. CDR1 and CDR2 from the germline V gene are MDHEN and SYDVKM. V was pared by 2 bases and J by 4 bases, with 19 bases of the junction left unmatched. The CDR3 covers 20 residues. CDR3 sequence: CASSLDQPGVRLAGKYEQYF. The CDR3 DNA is TGTGCCAGCAGTTTAGATCAGCCAGGAGTGAGACTAGCGGGAAAGTACGAGCAGTACTTC. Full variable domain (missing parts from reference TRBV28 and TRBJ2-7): DVKVTQSSRYLVKRTGEKVFLECVQDMDHENMFWYRQDPGLGLRLIYFSYDVKMKEKGDIPEGYSVSREKKERFSLILESASTNQTSMYLCASSLDQPGVRLAGKYEQYFGPGTRLTVT.

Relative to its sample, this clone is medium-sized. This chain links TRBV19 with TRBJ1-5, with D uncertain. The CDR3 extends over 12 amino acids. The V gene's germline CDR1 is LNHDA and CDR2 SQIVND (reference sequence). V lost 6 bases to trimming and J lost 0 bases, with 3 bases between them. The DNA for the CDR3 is TGTGCCAGTAGGGCTAGCAATCAGCCCCAGCATTTT. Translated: CASRASNQPQHF.

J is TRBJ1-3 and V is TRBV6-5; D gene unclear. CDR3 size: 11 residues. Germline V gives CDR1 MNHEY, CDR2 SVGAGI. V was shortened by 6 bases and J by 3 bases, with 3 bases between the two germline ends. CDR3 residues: CASRFGNTIYF. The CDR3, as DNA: TGTGCCAGCAGATTTGGAAACACCATATATTTT.

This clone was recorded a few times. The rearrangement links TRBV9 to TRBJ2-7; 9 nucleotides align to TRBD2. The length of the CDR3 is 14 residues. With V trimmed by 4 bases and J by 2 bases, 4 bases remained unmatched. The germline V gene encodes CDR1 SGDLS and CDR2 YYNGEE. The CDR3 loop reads CASSRLAATYEQYF. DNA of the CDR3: TGTGCCAGCAGCCGACTAGCGGCAACCTACGAGCAGTACTTC.

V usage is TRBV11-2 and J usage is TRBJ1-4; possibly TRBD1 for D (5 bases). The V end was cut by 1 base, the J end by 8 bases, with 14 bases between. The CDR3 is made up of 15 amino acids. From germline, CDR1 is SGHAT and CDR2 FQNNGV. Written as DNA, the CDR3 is TGTGCCAGCAGCTTAGCGGGGACCTTGGAGGAAAAACTGTTTTTT. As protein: CASSLAGTLEEKLFF.

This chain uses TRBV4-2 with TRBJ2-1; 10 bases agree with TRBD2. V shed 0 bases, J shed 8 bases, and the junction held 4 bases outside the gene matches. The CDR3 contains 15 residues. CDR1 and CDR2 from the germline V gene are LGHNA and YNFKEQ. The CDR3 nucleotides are TGTGCCAGCAGCCAAGATACCGGGACTAGCGATGAGCAGTTCTTC. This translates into CASSQDTGTSDEQFF.

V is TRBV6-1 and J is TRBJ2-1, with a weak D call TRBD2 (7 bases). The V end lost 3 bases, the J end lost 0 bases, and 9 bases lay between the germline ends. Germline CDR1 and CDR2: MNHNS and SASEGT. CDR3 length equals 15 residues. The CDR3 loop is CASSEGGRSYNEQFF. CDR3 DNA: TGTGCCAGCAGTGAGGGGGGGCGCTCCTACAATGAGCAGTTCTTC.